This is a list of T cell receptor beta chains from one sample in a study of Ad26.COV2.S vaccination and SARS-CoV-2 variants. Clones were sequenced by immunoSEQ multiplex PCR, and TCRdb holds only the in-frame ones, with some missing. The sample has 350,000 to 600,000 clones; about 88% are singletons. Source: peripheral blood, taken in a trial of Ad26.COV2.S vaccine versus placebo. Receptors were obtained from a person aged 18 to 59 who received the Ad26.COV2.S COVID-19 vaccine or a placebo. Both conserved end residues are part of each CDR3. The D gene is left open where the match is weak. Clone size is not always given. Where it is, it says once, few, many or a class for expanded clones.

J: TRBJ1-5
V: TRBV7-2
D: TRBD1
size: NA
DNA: TGTGCCAGCAGCTCGGGACAGTACAATCAGCCCCAGCATTTT
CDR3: CASSSGQYNQPQHF

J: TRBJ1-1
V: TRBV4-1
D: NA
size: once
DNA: TGCGCCAGCAGCCAGGTACTGTGGAACACTGAAGCTTTCTTT
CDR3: CASSQVLWNTEAFF

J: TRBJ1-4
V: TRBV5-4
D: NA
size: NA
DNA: TGTGCCAGCAGCTTGGTTCAGGGGCCTAATGAAAAACTGTTTTTT
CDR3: CASSLVQGPNEKLFF

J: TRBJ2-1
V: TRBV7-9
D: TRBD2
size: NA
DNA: TGTGCCAGCAGCTTAGACGTCGCTAGCGGATCCTACAATGAGCAGTTCTTC
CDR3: CASSLDVASGSYNEQFF

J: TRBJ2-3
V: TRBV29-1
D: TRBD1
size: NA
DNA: TGCAGCTCACCGGGACAGGGAGGGTCAGGGGCAGATACGCAGTATTTT
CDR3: CSSPGQGGSGADTQYF

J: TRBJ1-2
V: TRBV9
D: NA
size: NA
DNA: TGTGCCAGCAGCGCCCGAGACAAGGCTCATTATGGCTACACCTTC
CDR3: CASSARDKAHYGYTF

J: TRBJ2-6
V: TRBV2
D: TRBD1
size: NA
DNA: TGTGCCAGCAGCCAACAGGGGGCCCATGGGGCCAACGTCCTGACTTTC
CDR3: CASSQQGAHGANVLTF

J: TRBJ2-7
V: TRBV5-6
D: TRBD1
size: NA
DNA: TGTGCCAGCAGCCATATAGACAGGGGATATATCGAGCAGTACTTC
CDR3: CASSHIDRGYIEQYF

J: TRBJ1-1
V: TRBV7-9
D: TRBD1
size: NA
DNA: TGTGCCAGCAGCTTAGGACAGGGGGCAGAAACTGAAGCTTTCTTT
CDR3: CASSLGQGAETEAFF

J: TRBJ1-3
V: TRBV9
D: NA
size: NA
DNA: TGTGCCAGCAGCGCTAGCCGACAGGTCTCTGGAAACACCATATATTTT
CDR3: CASSASRQVSGNTIYF

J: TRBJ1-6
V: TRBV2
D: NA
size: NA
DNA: TGTGCCAGCAGCCTGATTGGGGGGACGGGGAATTCACCCCTCCACTTT
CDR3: CASSLIGGTGNSPLHF

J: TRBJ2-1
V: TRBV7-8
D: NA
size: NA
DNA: TGTGCCAGCAGCTTAGCGGGCCGCGAGCGGGTCTTC
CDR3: CASSLAGRERVF

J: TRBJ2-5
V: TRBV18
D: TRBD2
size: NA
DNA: TGTGCCAGCTCACCCAACTTTGCGGGGGGGCCGGAGACCCAGTACTTC
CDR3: CASSPNFAGGPETQYF

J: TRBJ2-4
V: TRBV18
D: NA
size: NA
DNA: TGTGCCAGCTCACCACCTGCAATTGGAAACATTCAGTACTTC
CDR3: CASSPPAIGNIQYF

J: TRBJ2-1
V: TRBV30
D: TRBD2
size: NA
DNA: TGTGCCTGGACGACGACTCGGACTAGCGGGAGAGGGAATGAGCAGTTCTTC
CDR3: CAWTTTRTSGRGNEQFF

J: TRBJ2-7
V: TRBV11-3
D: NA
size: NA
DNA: TGTGCCAGCAGCCCCACAGGTTCATACGAGCAGTACTTC
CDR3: CASSPTGSYEQYF